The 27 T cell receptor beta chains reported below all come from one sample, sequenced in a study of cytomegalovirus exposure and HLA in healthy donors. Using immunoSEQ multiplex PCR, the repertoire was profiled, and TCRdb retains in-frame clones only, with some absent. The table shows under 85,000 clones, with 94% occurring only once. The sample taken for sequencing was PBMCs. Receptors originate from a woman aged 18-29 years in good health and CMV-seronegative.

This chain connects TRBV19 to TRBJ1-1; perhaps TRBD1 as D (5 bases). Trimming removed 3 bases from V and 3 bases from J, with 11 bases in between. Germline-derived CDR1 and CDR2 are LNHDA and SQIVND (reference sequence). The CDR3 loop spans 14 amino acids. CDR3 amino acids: CASSIRQLHTEAFF. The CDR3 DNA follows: TGTGCCAGTAGTATTCGACAGCTCCACACTGAAGCTTTCTTT.

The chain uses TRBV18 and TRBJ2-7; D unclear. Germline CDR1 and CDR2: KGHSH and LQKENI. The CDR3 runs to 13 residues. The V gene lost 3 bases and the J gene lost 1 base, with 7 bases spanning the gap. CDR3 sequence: CASSPGLSYEQYF. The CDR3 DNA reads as TGTGCCAGCTCACCGGGCCTATCCTACGAGCAGTACTTC.

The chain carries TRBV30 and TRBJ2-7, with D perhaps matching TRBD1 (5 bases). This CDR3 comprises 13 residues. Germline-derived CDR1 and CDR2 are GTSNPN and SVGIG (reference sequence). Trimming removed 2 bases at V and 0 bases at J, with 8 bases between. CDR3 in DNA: TGTGCCTGGAGTCCTCAGGGCTCCTACGAGCAGTACTTC. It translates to CAWSPQGSYEQYF.

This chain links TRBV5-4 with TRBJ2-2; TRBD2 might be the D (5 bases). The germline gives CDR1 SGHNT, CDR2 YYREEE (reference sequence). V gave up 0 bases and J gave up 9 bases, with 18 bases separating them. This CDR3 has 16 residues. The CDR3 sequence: CASSLESNRGSRELFF. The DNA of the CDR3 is TGTGCCAGCAGCTTGGAGTCAAATCGGGGTTCGCGGGAGCTGTTTTTT.

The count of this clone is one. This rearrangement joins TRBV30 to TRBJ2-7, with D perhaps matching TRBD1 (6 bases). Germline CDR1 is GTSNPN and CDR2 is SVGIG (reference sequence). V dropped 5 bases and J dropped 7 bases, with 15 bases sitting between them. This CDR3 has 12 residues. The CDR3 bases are TGTGCCTGGGCTAGGGAAGGGACAGAGCAGTACTTC. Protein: CAWAREGTEQYF. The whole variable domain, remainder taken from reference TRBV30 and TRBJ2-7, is SQTIHQWPATLVQPVGSPLSLECTVEGTSNPNLYWYRQAAGRGLQLLFYSVGIGQISSEVPQNLSASRPQDRQFILSSKKLLLSDSGFYLCAWAREGTEQYFGPGTRLTVT.

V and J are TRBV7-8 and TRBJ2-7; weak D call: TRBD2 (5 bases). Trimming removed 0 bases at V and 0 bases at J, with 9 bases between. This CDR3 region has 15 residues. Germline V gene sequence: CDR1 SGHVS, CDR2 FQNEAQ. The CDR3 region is CASSLAAGDSYEQYF. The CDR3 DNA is TGTGCCAGCAGCTTAGCAGCCGGGGACTCCTACGAGCAGTACTTC.

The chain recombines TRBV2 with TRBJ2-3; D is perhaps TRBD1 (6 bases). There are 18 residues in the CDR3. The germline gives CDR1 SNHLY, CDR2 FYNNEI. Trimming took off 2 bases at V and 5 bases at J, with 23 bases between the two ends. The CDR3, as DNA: TGTGCCAGCAGTGAATGGTTAAACACAGGGTTTGATGAAGATACGCAGTATTTT. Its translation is CASSEWLNTGFDEDTQYF.

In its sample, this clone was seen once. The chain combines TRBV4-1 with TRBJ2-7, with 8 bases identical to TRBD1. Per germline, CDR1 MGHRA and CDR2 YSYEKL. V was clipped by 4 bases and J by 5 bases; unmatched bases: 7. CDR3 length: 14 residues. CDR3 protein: CASSLDRGSHEQYF. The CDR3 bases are TGCGCCAGCAGCCTAGACAGGGGTTCGCACGAGCAGTACTTC.

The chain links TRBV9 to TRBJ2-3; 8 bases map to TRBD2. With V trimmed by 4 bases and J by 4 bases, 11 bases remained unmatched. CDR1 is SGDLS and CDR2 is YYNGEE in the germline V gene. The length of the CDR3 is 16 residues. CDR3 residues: CASSSHSSGSADTQYF. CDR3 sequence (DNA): TGTGCCAGCAGCTCTCACTCAAGCGGGAGCGCAGATACGCAGTATTTT.

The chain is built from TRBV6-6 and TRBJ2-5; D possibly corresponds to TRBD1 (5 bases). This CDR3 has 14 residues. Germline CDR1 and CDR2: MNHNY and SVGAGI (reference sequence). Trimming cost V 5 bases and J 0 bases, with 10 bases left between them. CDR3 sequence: CASSLETDQETQYF. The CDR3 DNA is TGTGCCAGCAGTCTGGAGACAGACCAAGAGACCCAGTACTTC.

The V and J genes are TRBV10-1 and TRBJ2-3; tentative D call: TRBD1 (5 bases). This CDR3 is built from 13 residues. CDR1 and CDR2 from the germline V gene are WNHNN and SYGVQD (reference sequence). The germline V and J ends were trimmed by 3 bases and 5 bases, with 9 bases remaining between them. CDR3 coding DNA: TGCGCCAGCAGTGACAGGGCTGGAGATACGCAGTATTTT. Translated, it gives CASSDRAGDTQYF.

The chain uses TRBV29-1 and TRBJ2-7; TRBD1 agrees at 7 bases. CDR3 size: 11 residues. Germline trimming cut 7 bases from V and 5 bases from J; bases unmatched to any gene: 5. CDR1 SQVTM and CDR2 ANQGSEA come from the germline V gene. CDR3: CSASDRDEQYF. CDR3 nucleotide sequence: TGCAGCGCCAGCGACAGGGACGAGCAGTACTTC.

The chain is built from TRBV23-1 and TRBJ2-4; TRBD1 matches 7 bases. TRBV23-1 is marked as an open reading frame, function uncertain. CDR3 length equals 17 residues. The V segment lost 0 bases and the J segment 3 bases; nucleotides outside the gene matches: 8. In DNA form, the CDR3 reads TGCGCCAGCAGTCAATCACTCGGGACAGTCAACAAAAACATTCAGTACTTC. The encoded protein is CASSQSLGTVNKNIQYF.

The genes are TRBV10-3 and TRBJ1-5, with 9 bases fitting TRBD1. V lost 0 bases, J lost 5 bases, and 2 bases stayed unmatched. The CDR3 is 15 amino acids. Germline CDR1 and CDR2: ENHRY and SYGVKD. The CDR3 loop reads CAISESGTGYQPQHF. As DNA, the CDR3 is TGTGCCATCAGTGAGTCGGGGACAGGGTATCAGCCCCAGCATTTT.

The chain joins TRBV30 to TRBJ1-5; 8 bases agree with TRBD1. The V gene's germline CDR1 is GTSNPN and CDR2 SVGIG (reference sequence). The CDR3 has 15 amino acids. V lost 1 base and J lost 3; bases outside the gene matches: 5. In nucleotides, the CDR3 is TGTGCCTGGAGTGCTGACAGGGGCTACAATCAGCCCCAGCATTTT. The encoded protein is CAWSADRGYNQPQHF.

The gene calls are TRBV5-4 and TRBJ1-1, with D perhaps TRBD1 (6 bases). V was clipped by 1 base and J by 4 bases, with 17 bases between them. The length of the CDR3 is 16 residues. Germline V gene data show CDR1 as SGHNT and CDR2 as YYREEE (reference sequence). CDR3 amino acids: CASSLRQGLRATEAFF. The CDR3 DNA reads TGTGCCAGCAGCTTGCGTCAGGGGCTGCGGGCCACTGAAGCTTTCTTT.

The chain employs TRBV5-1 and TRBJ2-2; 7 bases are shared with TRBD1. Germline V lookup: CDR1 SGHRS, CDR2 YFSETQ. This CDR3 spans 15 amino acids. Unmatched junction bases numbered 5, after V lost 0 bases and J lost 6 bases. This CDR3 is CASSLEGALSGELFF. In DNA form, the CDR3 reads TGCGCCAGCAGCTTGGAGGGGGCGTTGTCCGGGGAGCTGTTTTTT.

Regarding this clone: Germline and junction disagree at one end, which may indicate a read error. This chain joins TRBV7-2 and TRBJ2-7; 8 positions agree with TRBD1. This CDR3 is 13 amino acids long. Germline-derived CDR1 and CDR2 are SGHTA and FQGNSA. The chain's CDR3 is CASSLTGANPSDF. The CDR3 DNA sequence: TGTGCCAGCAGCTTGACAGGGGCCAACCCGTCAGACTTC. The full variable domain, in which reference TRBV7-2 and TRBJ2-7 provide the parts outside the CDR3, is GAGVSQSPSNKVTEKGKDVELRCDPISGHTALYWYRQSLGQGLEFLIYFQGNSAPDKSGLPSDRFSAERTGGSVSTLTIQRTQQEDSAVYLCASSLTGANPSDFGPGTRLTVT.

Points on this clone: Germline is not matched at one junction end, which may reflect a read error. The CDR3 DNA is TGTGCCAGCAGCTCAGTCCGGGACTCCGACAATGAGCAGTTCTTC. Its protein product is CASSSVRDSDNEQFF. This chain uses TRBV7-6 with TRBJ2-1, with a possible D match to TRBD2 (6 bases). This CDR3 is built from 15 residues. Per the germline V gene, CDR1 is SGHVS and CDR2 is FNYEAQ.

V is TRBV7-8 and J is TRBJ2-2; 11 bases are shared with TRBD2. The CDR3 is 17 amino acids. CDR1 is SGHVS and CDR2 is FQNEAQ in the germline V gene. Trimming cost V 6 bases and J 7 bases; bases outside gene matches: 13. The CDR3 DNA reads TGTGCCAGCAGGGAACTTCCTAGCGGGGGGTATGACGGGGAGCTGTTTTTT. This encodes CASRELPSGGYDGELFF.

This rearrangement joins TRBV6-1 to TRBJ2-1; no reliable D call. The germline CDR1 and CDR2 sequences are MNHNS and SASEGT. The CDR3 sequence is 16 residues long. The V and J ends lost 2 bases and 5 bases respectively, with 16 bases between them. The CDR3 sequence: CASSEHASRGDNEQFF. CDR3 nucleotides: TGTGCCAGCAGTGAACATGCCAGTCGCGGCGACAATGAGCAGTTCTTC.

The CDR3 DNA sequence: TGTGCCAGCAGCTTCCCAGGGGTCGGAAACACCATATATTTT. Encoded protein: CASSFPGVGNTIYF. The V call is TRBV7-2, the J call TRBJ1-3; D is perhaps TRBD1 (6 bases). V was cut by 3 bases and J by 4 bases, with 10 bases left in between. Germline CDR1 SGHTA, CDR2 FQGNSA. This CDR3 has 14 residues. The whole variable domain, filled in from reference TRBV7-2 and TRBJ1-3, reads GAGVSQSPSNKVTEKGKDVELRCDPISGHTALYWYRQSLGQGLEFLIYFQGNSAPDKSGLPSDRFSAERTGGSVSTLTIQRTQQEDSAVYLCASSFPGVGNTIYFGEGSWLTVV.

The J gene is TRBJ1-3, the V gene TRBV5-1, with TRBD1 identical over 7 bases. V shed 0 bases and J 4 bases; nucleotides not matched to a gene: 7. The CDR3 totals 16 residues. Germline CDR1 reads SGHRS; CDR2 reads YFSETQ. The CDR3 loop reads CASSLAGTAYGNTIYF. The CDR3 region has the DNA TGCGCCAGCAGCTTGGCCGGGACAGCTTACGGAAACACCATATATTTT.

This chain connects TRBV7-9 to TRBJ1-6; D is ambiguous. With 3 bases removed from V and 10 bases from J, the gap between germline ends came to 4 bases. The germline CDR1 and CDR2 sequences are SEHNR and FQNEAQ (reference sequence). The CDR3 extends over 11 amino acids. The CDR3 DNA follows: TGTGCCAGCAGCTTGGGCTCACCCCTCCACTTT. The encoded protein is CASSLGSPLHF.

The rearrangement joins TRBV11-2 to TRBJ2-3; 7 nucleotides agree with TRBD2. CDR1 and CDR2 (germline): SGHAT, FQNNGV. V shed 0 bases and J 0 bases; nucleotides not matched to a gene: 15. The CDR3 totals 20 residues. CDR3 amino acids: CASSLDSGFAYWGSTDTQYF. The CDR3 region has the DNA TGTGCCAGCAGCTTAGATAGCGGGTTCGCTTATTGGGGGAGCACAGATACGCAGTATTTT.

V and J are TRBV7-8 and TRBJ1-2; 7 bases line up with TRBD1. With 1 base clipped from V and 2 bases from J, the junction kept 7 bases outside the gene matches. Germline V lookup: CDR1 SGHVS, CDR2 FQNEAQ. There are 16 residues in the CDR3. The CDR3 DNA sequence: TGTGCCAGCAGCTTAGGAACGCCAGGGGGGAACTATGGCTACACCTTC. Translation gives CASSLGTPGGNYGYTF.

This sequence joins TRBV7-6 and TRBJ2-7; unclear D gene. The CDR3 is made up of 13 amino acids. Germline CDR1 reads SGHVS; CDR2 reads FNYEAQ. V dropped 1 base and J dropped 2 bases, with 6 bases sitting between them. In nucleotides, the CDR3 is TGTGCCAGCAGCTTAGGAGATGCCTACGAGCAGTACTTC. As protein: CASSLGDAYEQYF. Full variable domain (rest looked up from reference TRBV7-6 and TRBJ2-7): GAGVSQSPRYKVTKRGQDVALRCDPISGHVSLYWYRQALGQGPEFLTYFNYEAQQDKSGLPNDRFSAERPEGSISTLTIQRTEQRDSAMYRCASSLGDAYEQYFGPGTRLTVT.